These T cell receptor beta chains were read from a single sample in a study of blood T cell repertoires in COVID-19. Clones were read by immunoSEQ multiplex PCR, and TCRdb kept only the in-frame ones, dropping some. The sample has roughly 130,000 clones; just under 85% are singletons. Sequencing used peripheral blood. These receptors all come from a woman older than 75 with acute or convalescent COVID-19. Both conserved end residues are part of each CDR3. The order of the fields is J gene, D gene, V gene, clone size, CDR3 DNA, CDR3 protein. The D gene is left open where the match is weak. Size tells how often a clone was seen (once, few, many) or the class of an expanded clone, and some rows leave it out.

>TRBJ2-2|-|TRBV13|-
TGTGCCAGCAGCTTATCGGTCGGGACAAGCGACACCGGGGAGCTGTTTTTT
CASSLSVGTSDTGELFF
>TRBJ1-1|TRBD1|TRBV5-4|-
TGTGCCAGCAGCACGACAGGGTACAACACTGAAGCTTTCTTT
CASSTTGYNTEAFF
>TRBJ1-1|-|TRBV6-5|-
TGTGCCAGCCTCCGGGACACGAACACTGAAGCTTTCTTT
CASLRDTNTEAFF
>TRBJ1-2|-|TRBV15|-
TGTGCCACCAGCAGGGGGGGGCAGGGAGGCTACACCTTC
CATSRGGQGGYTF
>TRBJ2-1|TRBD1|TRBV20-1|few
TGCAGTGCTAGTCCCTCGACAGGGATAAACGAGCAGTTCTTC
CSASPSTGINEQFF
>TRBJ1-3|TRBD1|TRBV15|-
TGTGCCACCAGCAGACAGGGGGCCGCTGGAAACACCATATATTTT
CATSRQGAAGNTIYF
>TRBJ2-7|-|TRBV12-5|once
TGTGCTAGTACTGGCGGCTACGAGCAGTACTTC
CASTGGYEQYF
>TRBJ1-5|-|TRBV5-1|few
TGCGCCAGCAGCCCCGGCGGGGGACGCAATCAGCCCCAGCATTTT
CASSPGGGRNQPQHF
>TRBJ2-7|-|TRBV19|-
TGTGCCAGTAGTTTGGCCGGGAGTCCAATCTACGAGCAGTACTTC
CASSLAGSPIYEQYF
>TRBJ1-1|-|TRBV3-1/TRBV3-2|few
TGTGCCAGCAGCCAACCGTCGACTGAAGCTTTCTTT
CASSQPSTEAFF
>TRBJ1-1|-|TRBV12-3/TRBV12-4|-
TGTGCCAGCACCCACGAGGGTGAAGCTTTCTTT
CASTHEGEAFF
>TRBJ1-2|-|TRBV7-8|-
TGTGCCAGCAGCACTAGGACGGGCTATGGCTACACCTTC
CASSTRTGYGYTF
>TRBJ1-2|-|TRBV11-2|once
TGTGCCAGCAGCTTAGATGCGTCCTATGGCTACACCTTC
CASSLDASYGYTF
>TRBJ1-6|-|TRBV5-1|few
TGCGCCAGCAGCCTCGGCCTGGGGCCCGGTTCACCCCTCCACTTT
CASSLGLGPGSPLHF
>TRBJ2-1|TRBD1|TRBV4-1|-
TGCGCCAGCAGCCAAGTCCAACCCGGGACAGGAAATTACAATGAGCAGTTCTTC
CASSQVQPGTGNYNEQFF
>TRBJ1-2|-|TRBV19|-
TGTGCCAGTTTCCACAGGGCCAGCTACACCTTC
CASFHRASYTF
>TRBJ2-7|TRBD2|TRBV5-4|-
TGTGCCAGCAGCCCACTAGCGGGGACCTACGAGCAGTACTTC
CASSPLAGTYEQYF
>TRBJ2-7|TRBD1|TRBV5-1|-
TGCGCCAGCAGCCGAGCGACAGGGAACTACGAGCAGTACTTC
CASSRATGNYEQYF
>TRBJ2-1|TRBD1|TRBV5-1|-
TGCGCCAGCACCCTGTCCTCCGGCAGGGGGCAAAATGAGCAGTTCTTC
CASTLSSGRGQNEQFF
>TRBJ1-4|-|TRBV2|-
TGTGCCAGCAGTGGAACGGACAGCGCAACTAATGAAAAACTGTTTTTT
CASSGTDSATNEKLFF